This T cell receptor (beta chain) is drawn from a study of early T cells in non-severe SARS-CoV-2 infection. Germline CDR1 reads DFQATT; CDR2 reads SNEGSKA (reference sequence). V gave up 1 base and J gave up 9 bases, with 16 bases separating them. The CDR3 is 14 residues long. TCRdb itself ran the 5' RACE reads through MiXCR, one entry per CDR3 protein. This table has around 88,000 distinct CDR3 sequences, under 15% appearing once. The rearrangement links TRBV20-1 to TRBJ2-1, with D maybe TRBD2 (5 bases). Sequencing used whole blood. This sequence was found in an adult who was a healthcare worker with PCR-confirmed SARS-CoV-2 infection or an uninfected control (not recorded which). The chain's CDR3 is CSARALAVDREQFF. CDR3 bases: TGCAGTGCTAGAGCCCTAGCAGTAGACCGTGAGCAGTTCTTC.